The 12 T cell receptor beta chains reported below all come from one sample, sequenced in a study of blood T cell repertoires in COVID-19. Profiled with immunoSEQ multiplex PCR; TCRdb holds only in-frame clones, not every one. Of about 30,000 clones listed, around 85% are singletons. Sequenced material: peripheral blood. These receptors all come from a man between 70 and 80 years old with COVID-19, enrolled during active disease.

V is TRBV14 and J is TRBJ2-7, with D unclear. The CDR3 runs to 14 residues. V shed 4 bases and J shed 0 bases, with 10 bases lying between them. Germline values: CDR1 SGHDN, CDR2 FVKESK. CDR3 in DNA: TGTGCCAGCAGCCTCTTCGGTATCTCCTACGAGCAGTACTTC. Translation: CASSLFGISYEQYF.

The gene calls are TRBV4-3 and TRBJ2-7; 10 nucleotides line up with TRBD1. The CDR3 contains 15 residues. Germline values: CDR1 LGHNA, CDR2 YSLEER. After removal of 4 bases from V and 4 bases from J, the junction contained 7 bases not matched to a gene. CDR3 sequence (DNA): TGCGCCAGCAGCCTCGGGACAGGGGTTAGGTACGAGCAGTACTTC. The encoded protein is CASSLGTGVRYEQYF.

This clone was picked up one time. The V call is TRBV18, the J call TRBJ1-3; 8 bases match TRBD1. V gave up 1 base and J gave up 2 bases; unmatched junction bases: 7. Looked up from germline, CDR1 is KGHSH and CDR2 is LQKENI. This CDR3 has 17 amino acids. The CDR3 loop is CASSPLTGQATGNTIYF. CDR3 DNA sequence: TGTGCCAGCTCACCACTTACGGGACAGGCAACTGGAAACACCATATATTTT. Full variable domain (missing parts from reference TRBV18 and TRBJ1-3): NAGVMQNPRHLVRRRGQEARLRCSPMKGHSHVYWYRQLPEEGLKFMVYLQKENIIDESGMPKERFSAEFPKEGPSILRIQQVVRGDSAAYFCASSPLTGQATGNTIYFGEGSWLTVV.

This clone is a singleton in its sample. This chain uses TRBV11-1 with TRBJ2-1, with D unresolved. V was shortened by 5 bases and J by 6 bases, with 17 bases between the two germline ends. Per germline, CDR1 SGHAT and CDR2 FQDESV (reference sequence). The CDR3 contains 15 residues. This CDR3 is CASSVGWSPGNEQFF. As DNA, the CDR3 is TGTGCCAGCAGCGTAGGGTGGTCGCCAGGCAATGAGCAGTTCTTC.

This chain uses TRBV7-9 with TRBJ2-7; 10 bases are shared with TRBD2. The germline V gene encodes CDR1 SEHNR and CDR2 FQNEAQ (reference sequence). J gave up 7 bases and V 1 base, and 10 bases lay outside the gene matches. The CDR3 has 16 amino acids. The CDR3 DNA is TGTGCCAGCAGCTTAGTCGCCGGTCTAGCGGGAGAAGAGCAGTACTTC. Residues: CASSLVAGLAGEEQYF.

V gene TRBV5-1 combines with J gene TRBJ2-7; a weak D match, TRBD2 (6 bases). The ends were cut back, 0 bases at V and 3 bases at J, with 10 bases in the middle. The CDR3 loop spans 14 amino acids. CDR1 is SGHRS, CDR2 YFSETQ, per germline. CDR3 DNA: TGCGCCAGCAGCTTGGTTGTGCGGGGCTACGAGCAGTACTTC. Its protein is CASSLVVRGYEQYF.

This chain connects TRBV28 to TRBJ2-1; 7 bases map to TRBD2. The CDR3 sequence is 15 residues long. Germline V lookup: CDR1 MDHEN, CDR2 SYDVKM. Trimming took 7 bases from V and 10 from J; bases not matched to a gene: 16. The CDR3 coding sequence is TGTGCCAGCATCAATGGGGGGGGACCTCGGCGGGAGCAGTTCTTC. It is translated as CASINGGGPRREQFF.

V is TRBV7-2 and J is TRBJ2-7, with TRBD1 identical over 7 bases. The junction had 10 bases not matched to a gene; V was cut back by 5 bases and J by 0 bases. The CDR3 is 16 residues long. The V gene's germline CDR1 is SGHTA and CDR2 FQGNSA. The CDR3 loop reads CASSITGTVSSYEQYF. The CDR3, as DNA: TGTGCCAGCAGCATAACCGGGACAGTCAGCTCCTACGAGCAGTACTTC.

V usage is TRBV15 and J usage is TRBJ1-2; D call uncertain. Germline V gene data show CDR1 as LNHNV and CDR2 as YYDKDF (reference sequence). With 1 base removed from V and 0 bases from J, the gap between germline ends came to 12 bases. The CDR3 consists of 16 residues. The CDR3 reads CATSRGGEAANYGYTF. In DNA form, the CDR3 reads TGTGCCACCAGCAGAGGGGGAGAGGCGGCTAACTATGGCTACACCTTC.

CDR3 region: CASSLQGMNTEAFF. The CDR3 DNA is TGTGCCAGCAGCTTACAGGGTATGAACACTGAAGCTTTCTTT. The chain recombines TRBV11-2 with TRBJ1-1; D is perhaps TRBD1 (5 bases). Trimming left V 2 bases short and J 0 bases short, with 7 bases between. Germline-derived CDR1 and CDR2 are SGHAT and FQNNGV. This CDR3 has 14 residues.

This clone was found once. This rearrangement joins TRBV3-1 (or the pseudogene TRBV3-2) to TRBJ2-4; TRBD1 matches at 9 bases. V trimming: 1 base; J trimming: 7 bases; junction bases outside the gene matches: 5. This CDR3 has 15 amino acids. Germline CDR1 LGHDT, CDR2 YNNKEL (reference sequence). The CDR3: CASSQGPGTGNIQYF. As DNA, the CDR3 is TGTGCCAGCAGCCAAGGACCCGGGACAGGGAACATTCAGTACTTC.

The gene calls are TRBV2 and TRBJ1-1; perhaps TRBD1 as D (5 bases). Germline V gives CDR1 SNHLY, CDR2 FYNNEI. The CDR3 totals 13 residues. The V gene lost 7 bases and the J gene lost 0 bases, with 9 bases spanning the gap. As DNA, the CDR3 is TGTGCCAGCACTGGACACCTGAACACTGAAGCTTTCTTT. This encodes CASTGHLNTEAFF.